A selection of T cell receptor beta chains follows, all from one sample in a study of cytomegalovirus exposure and HLA in healthy donors. TCRdb's table, derived via immunoSEQ multiplex PCR, lists solely in-frame clones and lacks some. This table holds about 83,000 clones, 65% to 80% found once. The sequencing input was PBMCs. The receptors originated from a man aged 55 to 69 in good health and CMV-seronegative. Both conserved end residues are part of each CDR3. The D gene is left open where the match is weak. Size values are once, few and many counts, or a class for expanded clones, and some rows have none.

clone_size	d_call	v_call	j_call	cdr3_aa	cdr3_nt
few	TRBD1	TRBV2	TRBJ1-2	CASSEVGQVINYGYTF	TGTGCCAGCAGTGAAGTGGGACAGGTTATTAACTATGGCTACACCTTC
few	.	TRBV5-6	TRBJ1-1	CASRSNEGIPEAFF	TGTGCCAGCAGATCCAACGAGGGAATCCCTGAAGCTTTCTTT
.	.	TRBV19	TRBJ1-5	CASSISGFEGQPQHF	TGTGCCAGTAGTATATCGGGTTTTGAGGGTCAGCCCCAGCATTTT
.	.	TRBV30	TRBJ2-3	CAWSVSGRTDTQYF	TGTGCCTGGAGTGTTAGCGGCCGCACAGATACGCAGTATTTT
.	TRBD2	TRBV5-1	TRBJ2-3	CASSPRLAGTDTQYF	TGCGCCAGCAGCCCCAGACTAGCCGGCACAGATACGCAGTATTTT
.	.	TRBV12-5	TRBJ1-3	CASGRGRGSGVSGNTIYF	TGTGCTAGTGGAAGGGGCAGGGGCAGTGGGGTCTCTGGAAACACCATATATTTT
.	TRBD1	TRBV30	TRBJ1-4	CAWSRDRGEKLFF	TGTGCCTGGAGCCGAGACAGGGGTGAAAAACTGTTTTTT
.	.	TRBV7-9	TRBJ1-5	CASSLGAFNQPQHF	TGTGCCAGCAGCTTAGGGGCCTTCAATCAGCCCCAGCATTTT
few	TRBD2	TRBV5-1	TRBJ2-3	CASSFERGGRTDTQYF	TGCGCCAGCAGCTTCGAGCGGGGGGGCCGCACAGATACGCAGTATTTT
.	TRBD1	TRBV6-5	TRBJ1-6	CASSLTGTGDSPLHF	TGTGCCAGCTCACTCACCGGGACAGGGGATTCACCCCTCCACTTT
.	TRBD1	TRBV13	TRBJ2-1	CASSFYQGAQQFF	TGTGCCAGCAGCTTTTACCAGGGGGCTCAGCAGTTCTTC
.	.	TRBV6-4	TRBJ1-5	CASTPLGGGSNQPQHF	TGTGCCAGCACCCCTCTGGGAGGGGGATCCAATCAGCCCCAGCATTTT
.	.	TRBV27	TRBJ1-1	CASSSREVWTEAFF	TGTGCCAGCAGTTCTCGGGAGGTTTGGACTGAGGCTTTCTTT
.	TRBD1	TRBV5-6	TRBJ2-7	CASSTGVGQGVYEQYF	TGTGCCAGCAGCACAGGGGTGGGACAGGGTGTTTACGAGCAGTACTTC
few	.	TRBV4-1	TRBJ1-6	CASSPFGQYNSPLHF	TGCGCCAGCAGCCCATTCGGACAATATAATTCACCCCTCCACTTT
.	TRBD1	TRBV28	TRBJ2-7	CASSLSRTGIPEQYF	TGTGCCAGCAGTTTATCCCGGACAGGAATACCCGAGCAGTACTTC
.	.	TRBV2	TRBJ2-1	CASRPDLNNEQFF	TGTGCCAGCAGACCCGACTTAAACAATGAGCAGTTCTTC
once	.	TRBV6-5	TRBJ1-5	CASSLRHHSNQPQHF	TGTGCCAGCAGCCTCCGACATCATAGCAATCAGCCCCAGCATTTT
.	TRBD2	TRBV18	TRBJ2-1	CASSPWTSGVDEQFF	TGTGCCAGCTCACCTTGGACTAGCGGGGTCGATGAGCAGTTCTTC
few	TRBD1	TRBV5-6	TRBJ2-7	CASSFVQGVSYEQYF	TGTGCCAGCAGCTTCGTCCAGGGGGTTTCCTACGAGCAGTACTTC
.	TRBD1	TRBV19	TRBJ1-5	CASSIAVGRDRGRKSNQPQHF	TGTGCCAGTAGTATAGCGGTGGGACGGGACAGGGGAAGGAAGAGCAATCAGCCCCAGCATTTT
.	TRBD1	TRBV5-4	TRBJ2-3	CASSQSLDRSTDTQYF	TGTGCCAGCAGCCAAAGCCTGGACAGGAGTACAGATACGCAGTATTTT
.	.	TRBV9	TRBJ1-2	CASSVPTGIRYGYTF	TGTGCCAGCAGCGTCCCCACGGGGATCCGCTATGGCTACACCTTC
.	TRBD1	TRBV4-1	TRBJ1-2	CASSQDGDRGYTF	TGCGCCAGCAGCCAAGATGGGGACAGGGGCTACACCTTC
.	.	TRBV18	TRBJ2-2	CASSPVANTGELFF	TGTGCCAGCTCACCTGTCGCGAACACCGGGGAGCTGTTTTTT
medium-sized	TRBD1	TRBV19	TRBJ1-5	CASWDRSAGQPQHF	TGTGCCTCCTGGGACAGGTCAGCGGGGCAGCCCCAGCATTTT
.	.	TRBV7-9	TRBJ1-3	CSSRRPGLDTIYF	TGTTCCAGCAGGCGACCGGGACTCGACACCATATATTTT
.	TRBD2	TRBV29-1	TRBJ2-3	CSVGGFVRLAGAADTQYF	TGCAGCGTTGGGGGATTTGTGAGACTAGCGGGGGCAGCAGATACGCAGTATTTT
.	.	TRBV18	TRBJ2-1	CASSHGGGESYNEQFF	TGTGCCAGCTCGCATGGCGGGGGCGAGTCCTACAATGAGCAGTTCTTC
.	.	TRBV7-9	TRBJ1-3	CASSSTLGLRNTIYF	TGTGCCAGCAGCTCAACGTTGGGCTTAAGAAACACCATATATTTT
once	TRBD2	TRBV5-1	TRBJ2-5	CASSLDPAGGKVATQYF	TGCGCCAGCAGCTTGGATCCAGCGGGGGGGAAGGTGGCGACCCAGTACTTC
.	.	TRBV2	TRBJ2-1	CASSEARLEKEQFF	TGTGCCAGCAGTGAAGCGCGACTAGAGAAAGAGCAGTTCTTC